This TCR beta chain was captured in a study of blood T cell repertoires in COVID-19 (TCRdb year 2020). With regard to the full study: Samples from collaborators originated in the United States, Italy and Spain and spanned both the acute and convalescent phases of COVID-19. A de-identified subject ID, COVID-19 status, age in years and sex were almost always included in the sample metadata. Where HLA class I and class II types were available, the types were taken from metadata supplied by the sample provider, not from assay-based typing. The prospective study material was composed of cDNA or gDNA derived from T cells, B-cell-depleted T cells, or PBMCs. Samples were obtained from the ongoing ImmuneRACE study (first 160 participants) and from about 1,300 subjects provided by 6 global collaborators. The repertoires were made available in a free public database intended to serve as a resource for research on the immune response to SARS-CoV-2. Subjects who had been exposed to COVID-19, were actively infected with it, or had recovered from it provided the deeply sampled blood TCRbeta repertoires that made up the dataset. Overall study results and their limits: Clinical and demographic metadata were provided uncurated, with the amount varying by source and participant.

From cysteine to phenylalanine, the CDR3 is 13 amino acids long. The DNA shown is the 39-base CDR3, in frame from base 1. According to the germline V gene, CDR1 reads MGHRA and CDR2 reads YSYEKL. V gives up 5 bases and J gives up 4 bases, and the segment between their germline ends measures 9 bases. Note on this clone: Its antigen has not been determined. Per-base qualities were not stored, and no clone one base away is much larger.

TCRbeta CDR3 regions were amplified from genomic DNA using the immunoSEQ Assay, a bias-controlled multiplex PCR. For the original study's pipeline: Within the assay, amplification of reference gene primers was used to estimate how many nucleated cells each sample contained. Sequence reads were collapsed and filtered to measure the absolute abundance of every unique TCRbeta CDR3 rearrangement. For each sample, productive Simpson clonality was calculated as the square root of Simpson's diversity index over productive rearrangements. TCRdb mirrors the immuneACCESS table, restricted to in-frame sequences. Some clones are absent from its copies; in checked studies, under half trace to an unresolved V gene, and the reason for the others is unknown. The DNA gave D and trimming, while V, J and clone size come from that table. The sample table lists some 30,000 clones, approximately 92% of them with a count of one. 28% of the sample belongs to the ten largest clones.

Whole blood was collected in K2EDTA tubes by collaborating institutions according to the institutions' own protocols. For TCRbeta analysis, collaborators shipped samples as frozen whole blood, isolated PBMCs, or DNA extracted from either of those sample types. The sequence was collected from a man aged 80 or over with acute or convalescent COVID-19. The V and J segments used are TRBV4-1 and TRBJ1-5, with no D gene named confidently. Input material: peripheral blood. CDR3 protein: CASSETTNQPQHF. The bases are TGCGCCAGCAGCGAGACTACAAATCAGCCCCAGCATTTT.